Given below is one T cell receptor (beta chain) in context. The source of the sample is a study of identical twins. TCRdb analysed the 5' RACE reads with MiXCR anew, one entry per CDR3 protein. This table has around 500,000 distinct CDR3 sequences, 12% to 15% appearing once. Germline assignment: CDR1 MNHEY and CDR2 SVGEGT. The CDR3 contains 13 residues. The ends lost 6 bases at V and 2 bases at J; junction bases unmatched: 2. These data are also associated with another study on yellow fever vaccine responses in identical twins.

The genes are TRBV6-2 or TRBV6-3 and TRBJ2-7; 9 nucleotides agree with TRBD2. The source material was CD4+ T cells sorted from blood. This clonotype was sampled from a woman aged 18-29 years in good health. The CDR3 sequence is CASSRTSAYEQYF. The CDR3 nucleotides are TGTGCCAGCAGCAGGACTAGCGCCTACGAGCAGTACTTC.